The present entry profiles one T cell receptor (beta chain) with its context. Its specificity is not known. The CDR3 totals 14 residues. CDR1 and CDR2 (germline): MNHEY, SMNVEV (reference sequence). With 5 bases clipped from V and 4 bases from J, the junction kept 8 bases outside the gene matches. This entry is derived from a study of shared clonotypes between healthy human individuals. Original data processing: As immunoSEQ supplied junction-only sequences (without quality scores), filtering differed. Profiled with immunoSEQ multiplex PCR; TCRdb holds only in-frame clones, not every one. The V and J calls and the clone size are those of that table, but D and trimming were determined from the DNA. The repertoire holds some 1 million clones, with approximately 70% as singletons. Broader study findings: Larger estimated richness was generally recorded for naive subsets relative to memory subsets. The study found lower generation probabilities in non-shared clonotypes than in those shared by all four donors.

The origin of this receptor is a man between 18 and 35 years old in good health. Specimen: memory CD4+ T cells sorted from blood. Indicated subset: CD45RA-negative fraction. The V gene is TRBV27, the J gene TRBJ2-7; 7 bases map to TRBD1. For the CDR3, the DNA is TGTGCCAGCAGTCCACGGGACAGCAAATACGAGCAGTACTTC. Translation gives CASSPRDSKYEQYF.